This entry lists 21 T cell receptor beta chains sequenced from one sample in a study of T cell responses to AZD1222 COVID-19 vaccine (dated by TCRdb to the early 2020s). The label giving this sample's time point can be read as: sample from adult after SARS-CoV-2 infection, after symptom onset. Libraries came from the immunoSEQ multiplex PCR assay. Drawn from immuneACCESS, this table holds only the in-frame rearrangements with V and J called that TCRdb kept. Clones are partly lost; checked studies trace under half to an unresolved V gene and leave the rest unexplained. The sample records around 140,000 clones, around 92% of which are singletons. The biggest ten clones account for around 12% of the sample. Material: peripheral blood, obtained after recovery from COVID-19. The receptor source for this set is an adult who had recovered from COVID-19.

This rearrangement joins TRBV28 to TRBJ1-6, with 7 bases lining up with TRBD1. Germline V gene lookup returns CDR1 MDHEN and CDR2 SYDVKM. Trimming took 3 bases from V and 5 from J; bases not matched to a gene: 4. The CDR3 covers 15 residues. The CDR3: CASSFFGTDNSPLHF. The CDR3 nucleotides are TGTGCCAGCAGTTTTTTCGGGACAGATAATTCACCCCTCCACTTT.

Note on this clone: In the same sample, other DNA sequences code for this CDR3. The chain is built from TRBV9 and TRBJ2-3; D not resolved. Germline loops: CDR1 SGDLS, CDR2 YYNGEE. The CDR3 length is 12 residues. The V end lost 0 bases, the J end lost 6 bases, and 5 bases lay between the germline ends. CDR3 nucleotide sequence: TGTGCCAGCAGCGTAGGAGCCGATACGCAGTATTTT. It specifies CASSVGADTQYF.

J is TRBJ1-1 and V is TRBV10-3; 8 bases are shared with TRBD1. Germline CDR1 ENHRY, CDR2 SYGVKD. Trimming at V came to 10 bases and at J to 1 base, leaving 11 bases not matched to a gene. The CDR3 has 15 amino acids. DNA of the CDR3: TGTGCCACCGAAAAGACAGGGGCTTCGAACACTGAAGCTTTCTTT. Amino acids: CATEKTGASNTEAFF.

The chain uses TRBV10-3 and TRBJ1-2; D gene unclear. Germline assignment: CDR1 ENHRY and CDR2 SYGVKD. There are 10 residues in the CDR3. V dropped 8 bases and J dropped 8 bases, with 9 bases sitting between them. The CDR3 bases are TGTGCCATCTATTCGAGGGGCTACACCTTC. Its protein product is CAIYSRGYTF.

This chain uses TRBV28 with TRBJ1-1; TRBD1 agrees at 9 bases. V lost 6 bases and J lost 5; bases outside the gene matches: 13. CDR3 length: 16 amino acids. The germline gives CDR1 MDHEN, CDR2 SYDVKM. CDR3: CASSPSEGQGRTEAFF. Here the CDR3 DNA reads TGTGCCAGCAGCCCCTCCGAGGGACAGGGAAGGACTGAAGCTTTCTTT.

In nucleotides, the CDR3 is TGTGCCAGCACTAGGTCAGGGGGTAACGAGCAGTACTTC. Translation gives CASTRSGGNEQYF. The chain links TRBV27 to TRBJ2-7; 7 bases are a match to TRBD1. The ends lost 7 bases at V and 5 bases at J; junction bases unmatched: 8. Germline lookup yields CDR1 MNHEY and CDR2 SMNVEV (reference sequence). The CDR3 is made up of 13 amino acids.

The V and J genes are TRBV11-2 and TRBJ2-1; no clear D gene. Per the germline V gene, CDR1 is SGHAT and CDR2 is FQNNGV. V dropped 3 bases and J dropped 4 bases, with 10 bases sitting between them. The CDR3 consists of 14 residues. In DNA, the CDR3 is TGTGCCAGCAGCTTGTCTCCAGCGTACAATGAGCAGTTCTTC. This codes for CASSLSPAYNEQFF.

This clone came up a few times. This sequence joins TRBV5-1 and TRBJ1-6; 7 bases agree with TRBD1. J lost 6 bases, V lost 3 bases, and 6 bases had no gene match. The CDR3 contains 15 residues. The germline V gene has CDR1 SGHRS and CDR2 YFSETQ. DNA of the CDR3: TGCGCCAGCAGCTCCCTGACAGGGAGTAATTCACCCCTCCACTTT. Amino acid sequence: CASSSLTGSNSPLHF.

The V gene is TRBV6-1, the J gene TRBJ1-3, with D hard to call. Germline V gives CDR1 MNHNS, CDR2 SASEGT. Deletions cut 1 base from V and 3 bases from J, with 4 bases between. The CDR3 contains 13 residues. CDR3 nucleotides: TGTGCCAGCAGTGAAGACATTGGAAACACCATATATTTT. Translation: CASSEDIGNTIYF.

V and J are TRBV28 and TRBJ1-2; D possibly corresponds to TRBD1 (6 bases). V was pared by 6 bases and J by 0 bases, with 17 bases between. In germline, CDR1 is MDHEN, CDR2 SYDVKM. CDR3 size: 16 residues. CDR3 in amino acids: CASRLDSHLTNYGYTF. As DNA, the CDR3 is TGTGCCAGCAGACTGGACAGCCACCTTACTAACTATGGCTACACCTTC.

The CDR3 loop is CASSEGSGLAWHNSYEQYF. For the CDR3, the DNA is TGTGCCAGCAGTGAGGGTTCGGGACTAGCTTGGCACAACTCCTACGAGCAGTACTTC. The rearrangement links TRBV6-4 to TRBJ2-7; 9 bases line up with TRBD2. Germline assignment: CDR1 MRHNA and CDR2 SNTAGT. The CDR3 is 19 residues long. The ends lost 3 bases at V and 0 bases at J; junction bases unmatched: 15.

The gene calls are TRBV19 and TRBJ1-1, with a tentative D call TRBD1 (5 bases). From germline, CDR1 is LNHDA and CDR2 SQIVND (reference sequence). The CDR3 sequence is 14 residues long. The germline V and J ends were trimmed by 3 bases and 3 bases, with 11 bases remaining between them. The CDR3 DNA follows: TGTGCCAGTAGTATCGGAACGGGACACACTGAAGCTTTCTTT. Amino acid sequence: CASSIGTGHTEAFF.

The chain carries TRBV7-2 and TRBJ1-3, with D maybe TRBD1 (5 bases). The CDR3 covers 13 residues. In germline, CDR1 is SGHTA, CDR2 FQGNSA. Trimming took 5 bases from V and 4 from J, leaving 9 bases between them. This chain's CDR3 is CASSRDRGNTIYF. CDR3 bases: TGTGCCAGCAGCCGGGACCGAGGAAACACCATATATTTT.

The chain recombines TRBV3-1 (or the pseudogene TRBV3-2) with TRBJ2-1, with 7 nucleotides matching TRBD2. The germline V gene has CDR1 LGHDT and CDR2 YNNKEL (reference sequence). The CDR3 is 16 residues long. V lost 2 bases, J lost 3 bases, and 7 bases stayed unmatched. For the CDR3, the DNA is TGTGCCAGCAGCCAAACGCCTAGCGGCTACTACAATGAGCAGTTCTTC. Amino acids: CASSQTPSGYYNEQFF.

The chain couples TRBV9 to TRBJ2-7, with D tentatively TRBD1 (5 bases). Trimming cost V 3 bases and J 3 bases, with 10 bases left between them. Germline V gene lookup returns CDR1 SGDLS and CDR2 YYNGEE. The CDR3 is made up of 13 amino acids. CDR3 DNA: TGTGCCAGCAGCGCCGGACAAGTCTACGAGCAGTACTTC. Amino acids: CASSAGQVYEQYF.

Here the CDR3 DNA reads TGTGCCAGCAGCTTATTATCTCGTATAGCCGACCACACCGGGGAGCTGTTTTTT. It specifies CASSLLSRIADHTGELFF. The chain uses TRBV13 and TRBJ2-2; D gene unclear. V gave up 2 bases and J gave up 3 bases, with 19 bases separating them. The CDR3 has 18 amino acids. Looked up from germline, CDR1 is PRHDT and CDR2 is FYEKMQ (reference sequence).

This chain uses TRBV7-9 with TRBJ2-1; D is unclear. Germline V gene lookup returns CDR1 SEHNR and CDR2 FQNEAQ (reference sequence). The CDR3 sequence is 12 residues long. Between the trimmed V and J ends, which lost 5 bases and 3 bases, there was a span of 5 bases. CDR3 amino acids: CASSQIYNEQFF. Written as DNA, the CDR3 is TGTGCCAGCAGCCAGATCTACAATGAGCAGTTCTTC.

The chain employs TRBV12-5 and TRBJ2-7; D remains unclear. Germline CDR1 is LGHNT and CDR2 is FRNRAP. V lost 2 bases and J lost 6, with 8 bases in between. The CDR3 covers 12 residues. This CDR3 is CASGLTPPEQYF. The CDR3 nucleotides are TGTGCTAGTGGTTTGACCCCCCCCGAGCAGTACTTC.

Regarding this clone: Other nucleotide sequences from this sample produce the same CDR3. The V gene is TRBV6-1, the J gene TRBJ1-5; D remains ambiguous. This CDR3 has 13 amino acids. V was cut by 3 bases and J by 4 bases, with 7 bases left in between. Germline V gene lookup returns CDR1 MNHNS and CDR2 SASEGT. CDR3 sequence: CASSERGNQPQHF. The CDR3 DNA reads as TGTGCCAGCAGTGAGCGGGGTAATCAGCCCCAGCATTTT.

V is TRBV27 and J is TRBJ2-1, with 8 bases that match TRBD1. The trim removed 5 bases at V and 9 bases at J, leaving 12 bases unmatched. Per germline, CDR1 MNHEY and CDR2 SMNVEV (reference sequence). CDR3 length equals 15 residues. CDR3 sequence reads: CASSLTGTGEGEQFF. Written as DNA, the CDR3 is TGTGCCAGCAGTCTCACCGGGACAGGTGAAGGTGAGCAGTTCTTC.

The chain joins TRBV6-5 to TRBJ2-6; D tentatively reads TRBD1 or TRBD2 (5 bases each). The V gene's germline CDR1 is MNHEY and CDR2 SVGAGI. This CDR3 is 15 amino acids long. Trimming took 2 bases from V and 2 from J, leaving 7 bases between them. In DNA form, the CDR3 reads TGTGCCAGCAGTTACGAGGGGACTGGGGCCAACGTCCTGACTTTC. Amino acids: CASSYEGTGANVLTF.